The present TCR beta chain was sequenced within a study of blood T cell repertoires in COVID-19. Study information: The origin of the acute and convalescent COVID-19 samples was the United States, Italy and Spain.

CDR1 SEHNR and CDR2 FQNEAQ come from the germline V gene (reference sequence). CDR3 length: 14 residues. Trimming removed 5 bases from V and 2 bases from J; junction bases left unmatched: 6. In the authors' methods: Estimated nucleated cell counts came from reference gene primer amplification. Libraries were prepared by immunoSEQ multiplex PCR; TCRdb keeps only in-frame clonotypes and omits some of them. The V and J calls and clone size come from that table; D and trimming were worked out from the DNA. The sample lists over 200,000 clones, about 90% occurring once. The chain is built from TRBV7-9 and TRBJ2-7, with 7 positions matching TRBD1. The sequenced sample consisted of peripheral blood. This receptor was obtained from an older woman with acute or convalescent COVID-19. For the CDR3, the DNA is TGTGCCAGCAGCCGAGGGACAGCCCCCTACGAGCAGTACTTC. This codes for CASSRGTAPYEQYF.